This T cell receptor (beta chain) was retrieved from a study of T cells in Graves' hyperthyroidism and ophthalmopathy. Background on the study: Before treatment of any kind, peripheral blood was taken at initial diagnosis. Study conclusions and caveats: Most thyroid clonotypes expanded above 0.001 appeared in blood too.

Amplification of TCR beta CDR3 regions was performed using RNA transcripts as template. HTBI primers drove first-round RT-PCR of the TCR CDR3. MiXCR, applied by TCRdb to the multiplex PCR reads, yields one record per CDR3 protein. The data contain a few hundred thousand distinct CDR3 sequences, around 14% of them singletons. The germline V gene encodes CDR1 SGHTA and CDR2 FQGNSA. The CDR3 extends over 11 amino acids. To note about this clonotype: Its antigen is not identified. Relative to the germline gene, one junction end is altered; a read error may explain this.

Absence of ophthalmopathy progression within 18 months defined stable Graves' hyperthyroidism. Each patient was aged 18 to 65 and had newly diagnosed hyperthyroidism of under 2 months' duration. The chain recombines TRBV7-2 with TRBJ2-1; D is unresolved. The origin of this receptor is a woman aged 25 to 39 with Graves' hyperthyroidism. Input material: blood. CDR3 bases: TGTGCCAGCAGCTCTTCGAGGCCCCATGTCTTC. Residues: CASSSSRPHVF.